This T cell receptor beta chain was observed in a study of CD8 T cells in ankylosing spondylitis. Study results and caveats: Disease-linked clones reportedly showed significant enrichment in matched ankylosing spondylitis synovial fluid. There was a TCR beta motif, made of 7 to 9 highly homologous variants, that appeared characteristic of ankylosing spondylitis blood. Past research had described some motif variants in reactive arthritis synovial fluid and blood.

Concerning this clonotype itself: Its antigen is as yet unknown.

Construction of TCR beta libraries was performed using quantitative 5'-RACE with molecular barcodes. One entry per CDR3 protein, called by TCRdb with MiXCR from the 5' RACE reads. The repertoire has some 340,000 distinct CDR3 sequences, approximately 14% of them found once; the top ten carry about 1%. V was clipped by 7 bases and J by 2 bases, with 11 bases between them. The CDR3 loop spans 12 amino acids. Per the germline V gene, CDR1 is SQVTM and CDR2 is ANQGSEA. Sequencing was carried out using blood, either unsorted or a sorted T cell fraction (not recorded which). The rearrangement links TRBV29-1 to TRBJ1-1; no reliable D call. The receptor was derived from a male donor with ankylosing spondylitis or in good health (not recorded which). CDR3 nucleotide sequence: TGCAGCGCCCTAAAGACCAACACTGAAGCTTTCTTT. Translating gives CSALKTNTEAFF.